A selection of T cell receptor beta chains follows, all from one sample in a study of Graves' ophthalmopathy and Graves' hyperthyroidism. TCRdb itself ran the multiplex PCR reads through MiXCR, one entry per CDR3 protein. This table has approximately 330,000 distinct CDR3 sequences, 15% to 20% appearing once. The sequenced sample consisted of peripheral blood. These receptor sequences come from an adult man with Graves' ophthalmopathy. The conserved cysteine and the conserved F or W are not part of the CDR3 here. Clone size is not always given. Where it is, it says once, few, many or a class for expanded clones.

clone_size,cdr3_length,v_call,cdr3_aa
many,10,TRBV6-1,ASGDSLTEAF
NA,11,TRBV7-7,ASSRDRVETQY
many,13,TRBV4-1,ASSQDAGGHYEQY
many,15,TRBV28,ASSSLTRTAPDSPLH
many,12,TRBV5-1,ASSPLAGGETQY
many,10,TRBV3-1,ASSHQRRGYT
many,11,TRBV7-2,ASSDDPTGELF
many,12,TRBV30,AWSKDRGNQPQH
many,11,TRBV24-1,ATSASGGYEQY
NA,11,TRBV7-3,ASSSGSGTEAF
many,13,TRBV30,AWSGDLTVAYEQY
many,14,TRBV6-5,ASSYVRTGGSYGYT
many,14,TRBV28,ASSLSGTENTGELF
many,12,TRBV29-1,SVEDPGLETEAF
NA,13,TRBV7-9,ASSMVAGGQETQY
NA,13,TRBV6-1,ASSESGTSIYEQY
many,10,TRBV11-2,ASRGQPYEQY
NA,10,TRBV10-1,ASSESAETQY
many,12,TRBV5-1,ASSLGTGESPLH
many,15,TRBV15,ATSRPGVEGSSYEQY
NA,12,TRBV30,AWSGQTGYSPLH
many,13,TRBV24-1,ATGDPGLAEETQY
NA,11,TRBV6-1,ASSPGRAGTQY
many,12,TRBV5-1,ASSLRVSPYEQY
many,15,TRBV6-2/TRBV6-3,ASRHNPLAGETSIQY
many,11,TRBV5-5,ASSLVGTYEQY
many,13,TRBV12-3/TRBV12-4,ASSLASGSWETQY
many,15,TRBV24-1,ATSVGQGAYGANVLT
many,15,TRBV6-1,ASSIRLAGPARETQY
few,13,TRBV28,ASSKQGALNSPLH
NA,13,TRBV20-1,SARDYMGPRGEQY
many,15,TRBV12-3/TRBV12-4,ASSPLGSSAWEETQY
NA,10,TRBV24-1,ATSGVGQPQH
many,13,TRBV19,ASSIDTSPNTEAF
many,12,TRBV7-2,ASSFSGSGNTIY
many,11,TRBV5-1,ASSLELAGELF
NA,12,TRBV4-1,ASSRRLLQETQY
NA,15,TRBV27,ASSLPGQLYSNQPQH
NA,14,TRBV28,ASRGLAGTSSYEQY
many,15,TRBV30,AWSRLTGGISSYEQY
NA,11,TRBV11-2,ASSEGRKAEAF